The source of this T cell receptor (beta chain) is a study of tumor and adjacent non-tumor tissue in lung cancer. As for the study in general: The cohort had roughly 12 adenocarcinoma, a couple of squamous cell and 1 small cell patients. The study, taken as a whole, reports: Normal lung showed higher cumulative top 100 clone frequency than tumor. Tumor tissue had significantly higher TCR diversity than normal lung.

A modified ARM-PCR protocol with three rounds of nested PCR amplified TCRbeta. Using its own MiXCR run on the multiplex PCR reads, TCRdb lists one record per CDR3 protein. The repertoire consists of around 71,000 distinct CDR3 sequences, with around 70% occurring once and the leading ten covering approximately 9.5%. A note on this clonotype: Its antigen is currently unknown.

RNA was extracted from bulk tissue without any cell sorting. The clonotype originates from a woman aged 40 to 50 with non-small cell lung cancer. Material: lung tumor tissue.

The CDR3 loop is CASTALHEQFF. The CDR3 DNA reads TGTGCCAGCACCGCCCTACATGAGCAGTTCTTC. The V and J genes are TRBV2 and TRBJ2-1; D gene uncertain. V was clipped by 7 bases and J by 8 bases, with 9 bases between them. The CDR3 sequence is 11 residues long. In germline, CDR1 is SNHLY, CDR2 FYNNEI.